This T cell receptor beta chain was identified in a study of blood T cell repertoires in COVID-19. Study information: Researchers got acute and convalescent COVID-19 samples from the United States, Italy and Spain. PBMCs, B-cell-depleted T cells, or T cells provided the cDNA or gDNA that made up the material.

Germline V gene sequence: CDR1 MGHDK, CDR2 SYGVNS. Between the trimmed V and J ends, which lost 3 bases and 3 bases, there was a span of 15 bases. The CDR3 loop spans 15 amino acids. In the study's own analysis: Estimates of nucleated cell counts were drawn from the amplification of reference gene primers. Sequencing used immunoSEQ multiplex PCR; TCRdb keeps in-frame clones, though not all of them. V and J calls and clone size are as listed in that table; D and trimming were resolved from the DNA. The sample has around 100,000 clones, around 79% seen once. This receptor was obtained from a man between 65 and 85 years old with active or convalescent COVID-19. The J gene is TRBJ2-7, the V gene TRBV25-1; a weak D match, TRBD1 (6 bases). Sequenced input: peripheral blood. The CDR3 region has the DNA TGTGCCAGCAGTGACCCGGCAGGGGCACTCTACGAGCAGTACTTC. Translating gives CASSDPAGALYEQYF.